The entry below gives a single T cell receptor (beta chain) sequence along with its context. It has no known antigen specificity. No per-base quality is available; no much larger clone lies one base away. This specimen belongs to a study of blood T cells in healthy people across ages (dated by TCRdb to 2014 to 2015). About the investigation overall: In model experiments, template switching captured roughly one uniquely barcoded TCR beta cDNA molecule for every two T cells. To track age-related changes in TCR beta repertoire diversity, the study relied on deep sequencing normalized with unique cDNA molecular identifiers. The donors were divided into four age groups: young (average around 15 years), middle-aged (around 37), aged (approximately 64) and long-lived (nearly 85). To avoid experimental bias, donors of different ages were distributed randomly across sequencing lanes. For two donors (one aged 18 to 29 and one aged 80 or older), the study analyzed two additional independent replicas of 1 million unique cDNA reads from the same blood draw.

From its cysteine to its phenylalanine, the CDR3 spans 16 amino acids. Only the CDR3 part of the read is kept: 48 bases, read in frame from the first base. V is trimmed back by 4 bases and J by 7 bases, and the junction contains 11 bases that no gene match accounts for. CDR1 and CDR2 are read off the germline V gene as SGDLS and YYNGEE. Systemically healthy Caucasian individuals from Russia, roughly 40 in total and aged roughly 6 to 95 years, were included as donors. Approximately 9.7 milliliters of peripheral blood were drawn from each donor into EDTA-treated Vacutainer tubes. Ficoll-Paque density-gradient centrifugation was used to isolate PBMCs, with at least 6.5 million per sample. Total RNA, at least 5.5 micrograms per sample, was extracted from PBMCs with Trizol reagent. Naive CD45RAhigh/CD27high T cell percentages were measured by flow cytometry on a PBMC aliquot from every donor. Points the paper makes about the study in general: The percentage of naive T cells measured by flow cytometry correlated strongly with observed TCR beta diversity. Because donor CMV infection status was unknown, age-related changes in expanded clonotypes were potentially confounded. Observed TCR beta diversity per million T cells fell roughly linearly with age, and a significant reduction was already apparent by age approximately 41. Estimates of total diversity based on one million sequenced T cells were regarded as lower bounds and as underestimates. Because profiling used bulk unsorted PBMCs, naive and antigen-experienced compartments could not be compared conclusively. The long-lived group showed more naive CD4+ T cells, fewer expanded clones and increased TCR diversity than the aged group, suggesting age selection.

Library preparation employed 5' RACE. Instrument on record: Illumina HiSeq 2500. A second PCR of about 6 to 11 cycles was performed with a sample-barcoded 5' primer and a J-beta primer mix. Each TCR beta cDNA molecule received a unique molecular identifier from a template-switch 5' adaptor carrying 12 random nucleotides. Each sample yielded at least 3 million CDR3-containing paired-end reads. First-strand cDNA synthesis was performed from all RNA using the Mint cDNA synthesis kit, with priming by a TRBC-specific oligonucleotide. After uracil-DNA glycosylase treatment, a first 18-cycle PCR used universal primers M1SS and BC2_uni_R on all cDNA. The study's own analysis went as follows. Normalization of each sample was performed by random selection of 1 million high-quality reads, each carrying a distinct molecular identifier. Instead of being binned into consensus sequences, reads that shared molecular identifiers were thrown out. CDR3 identification, clonotype clustering and error correction used MiTCR with a Q25 quality threshold and the strictest error-elimination algorithm. A nonparametric unseen species model with Euler transformation was used to estimate a lower bound on total TCR beta diversity. TCRdb trimmed public reads at Q25 via fastp, called clones via MiXCR and kept in-frame beta chains. CDR3 protein sequences are deduplicated, and each keeps its most common genes and DNA. TCRdb's processing, not the authors' own work, is the source of the V and J calls. For this sample the table gives over 1.5 million distinct CDR3 sequences, of which roughly 52% were detected only once. The leading ten clones occupy over 2% of the sample.

The receptor's source is a woman in her 40s in good health. This chain is built from TRBV9 and TRBJ2-7, with 13 central nucleotides matching TRBD2. The sequenced material came from blood. The nucleotides are TGTGCCAGCAGCATAACCGGGACTAGCGGGGTGAATGAGCAGTACTTC. Its coded protein is CASSITGTSGVNEQYF.